These T cell receptor beta chains were read from a single sample in a study of a mutant IDH1 vaccine in newly diagnosed glioma. TCRdb keeps only in-frame clones here, not all; method: immunoSEQ multiplex PCR. In the table there are tens of thousands of clones, about three quarters of which are singletons. Material: peripheral blood mononuclear cells (PBMCs), obtained from a glioma patient treated with radiotherapy, temozolomide or both. Receptors were obtained from a man in his fifties or sixties with glioma. Some clones in this sample may be carry-over from other donors' samples. The CDR3 runs from the conserved cysteine through the conserved F or W. The D gene is left open where the match is weak. Only part of the rows carry a size: once, few, many, or a class if the clone is expanded.

j_gene: TRBJ1-6
d_gene: -
len: 15
abundance: once
v_gene: TRBV9
CDR3aa: CASSVAPHENSPLHF
CDR3nt: TGTGCCAGCAGCGTAGCCCCACATGAAAATTCACCCCTCCACTTT

j_gene: TRBJ1-1
d_gene: -
len: 14
abundance: few
v_gene: TRBV18
CDR3aa: CASSPWALNTEAFF
CDR3nt: TGTGCCAGCTCACCCTGGGCCCTGAACACTGAAGCTTTCTTT

j_gene: TRBJ1-1
d_gene: TRBD1
len: 12
abundance: -
v_gene: TRBV7-2
CDR3aa: CASGRDSTEAFF
CDR3nt: TGTGCCAGCGGTAGGGACAGCACTGAAGCTTTCTTT

j_gene: TRBJ2-7
d_gene: TRBD2
len: 14
abundance: -
v_gene: TRBV2
CDR3aa: CASTPQRGPHEQYF
CDR3nt: TGTGCCAGCACCCCGCAGCGGGGGCCCCACGAGCAGTACTTC

j_gene: TRBJ1-2
d_gene: TRBD1
len: 15
abundance: -
v_gene: TRBV6-5
CDR3aa: CASSYHRGTNYGYTF
CDR3nt: TGTGCCAGCAGTTACCACAGGGGAACAAACTATGGCTACACCTTC

j_gene: TRBJ2-7
d_gene: -
len: 13
abundance: -
v_gene: TRBV18
CDR3aa: CASSPQGSYEQYF
CDR3nt: TGTGCCAGCTCACCTCAGGGATCCTACGAGCAGTACTTC

j_gene: TRBJ2-1
d_gene: TRBD2
len: 15
abundance: -
v_gene: TRBV6-1
CDR3aa: CASSVTSGSQDEQFF
CDR3nt: TGTGCCAGCAGTGTGACTAGCGGGAGTCAGGATGAGCAGTTCTTC

j_gene: TRBJ1-2
d_gene: TRBD1
len: 13
abundance: -
v_gene: TRBV5-4
CDR3aa: CASSLRTGYGYTF
CDR3nt: TGTGCCAGCAGCTTACGGACAGGCTATGGCTACACCTTC

j_gene: TRBJ1-6
d_gene: -
len: 16
abundance: -
v_gene: TRBV28
CDR3aa: CASSLFQIPYNSPLHF
CDR3nt: TGTGCCAGCAGTTTATTCCAGATCCCCTATAATTCACCCCTCCACTTT

j_gene: TRBJ2-3
d_gene: TRBD2
len: 16
abundance: -
v_gene: TRBV6-4
CDR3aa: CASSILADTPTDTQYF
CDR3nt: TGTGCCAGCAGCATACTAGCGGACACACCCACAGATACGCAGTATTTT

j_gene: TRBJ2-2
d_gene: -
len: 14
abundance: once
v_gene: TRBV7-7
CDR3aa: CASSLEREDGELFF
CDR3nt: TGTGCCAGCAGCTTAGAACGCGAAGACGGGGAGCTGTTTTTT

j_gene: TRBJ2-3
d_gene: -
len: 16
abundance: -
v_gene: TRBV9
CDR3aa: CASSVARGGNTDTQYF
CDR3nt: TGTGCCAGCAGCGTAGCTCGTGGAGGGAACACAGATACGCAGTATTTT

j_gene: TRBJ1-1
d_gene: -
len: 16
abundance: -
v_gene: TRBV2
CDR3aa: CASSEARAAAADGTFF
CDR3nt: TGTGCCAGCAGTGAAGCTCGGGCGGCGGCGGCCGATGGGACTTTCTTT

j_gene: TRBJ2-7
d_gene: -
len: 13
abundance: -
v_gene: TRBV7-8
CDR3aa: CASSLDIALEQYF
CDR3nt: TGTGCCAGCAGCTTAGATATAGCTCTCGAGCAGTACTTC

j_gene: TRBJ2-5
d_gene: TRBD2
len: 17
abundance: -
v_gene: TRBV2
CDR3aa: CASSEALRIAGGETQYF
CDR3nt: TGTGCCAGCAGTGAAGCGCTTCGGATAGCGGGAGGAGAGACCCAGTACTTC

j_gene: TRBJ2-1
d_gene: TRBD2
len: 16
abundance: -
v_gene: TRBV5-1
CDR3aa: CASSLGLAGSYNEQFF
CDR3nt: TGCGCCAGCAGCTTGGGACTAGCGGGCTCCTACAATGAGCAGTTCTTC

j_gene: TRBJ1-1
d_gene: -
len: 17
abundance: -
v_gene: TRBV19
CDR3aa: CASSILARADQNTEAFF
CDR3nt: TGTGCCAGTAGTATCCTCGCGAGGGCAGACCAGAACACTGAAGCTTTCTTT

j_gene: TRBJ1-1
d_gene: -
len: 16
abundance: -
v_gene: TRBV16
CDR3aa: CASSRGRVKLNTEAFF
CDR3nt: TGTGCCAGCAGCCGCGGAAGGGTGAAATTGAACACTGAAGCTTTCTTT

j_gene: TRBJ2-2
d_gene: TRBD1
len: 16
abundance: -
v_gene: TRBV18
CDR3aa: CASSPSGTGRTGELFF
CDR3nt: TGTGCCAGCTCACCATCCGGGACAGGGAGGACCGGGGAGCTGTTTTTT

j_gene: TRBJ1-4
d_gene: -
len: 15
abundance: -
v_gene: TRBV11-2
CDR3aa: CASSGLRGRREKLFF
CDR3nt: TGTGCCAGCAGCGGACTGAGGGGGAGGCGAGAAAAACTGTTTTTT

j_gene: TRBJ2-3
d_gene: -
len: 17
abundance: few
v_gene: TRBV9
CDR3aa: CASSPRVSSASTDTQYF
CDR3nt: TGTGCCAGCAGCCCTCGGGTCTCTTCAGCTAGCACAGATACGCAGTATTTT

j_gene: TRBJ1-1
d_gene: -
len: 14
abundance: few
v_gene: TRBV7-9
CDR3aa: CASKSHGMNTEAFF
CDR3nt: TGTGCCAGCAAATCTCACGGGATGAACACTGAAGCTTTCTTT

j_gene: TRBJ1-2
d_gene: -
len: 15
abundance: -
v_gene: TRBV5-4
CDR3aa: CASSQSPSFNYGYTF
CDR3nt: TGTGCCAGCAGCCAATCCCCTTCATTTAACTATGGCTACACCTTC

j_gene: TRBJ2-7
d_gene: TRBD2
len: 17
abundance: -
v_gene: TRBV4-1
CDR3aa: CASSSQVTGLAGREQYF
CDR3nt: TGCGCCAGCAGCTCCCAGGTGACGGGACTAGCGGGGCGGGAGCAGTACTTC

j_gene: TRBJ2-5
d_gene: TRBD2
len: 15
abundance: -
v_gene: TRBV30
CDR3aa: CAWSVLGGNQETQYF
CDR3nt: TGTGCCTGGAGTGTACTGGGAGGGAATCAAGAGACCCAGTACTTC

j_gene: TRBJ1-2
d_gene: -
len: 11
abundance: few
v_gene: TRBV20-1
CDR3aa: CSAKAGYGYTF
CDR3nt: TGCAGTGCCAAGGCAGGCTATGGCTACACCTTC

j_gene: TRBJ1-2
d_gene: -
len: 13
abundance: -
v_gene: TRBV19
CDR3aa: CASNSWGNYGYTF
CDR3nt: TGTGCCAGTAACTCCTGGGGAAACTATGGCTACACCTTC

j_gene: TRBJ1-2
d_gene: TRBD1
len: 11
abundance: -
v_gene: TRBV29-1
CDR3aa: CSVPTGNGYTF
CDR3nt: TGCAGCGTCCCGACAGGGAATGGCTACACCTTC

j_gene: TRBJ2-7
d_gene: -
len: 18
abundance: -
v_gene: TRBV25-1
CDR3aa: CASSEYSEQAEVTYEQYF
CDR3nt: TGTGCCAGCAGTGAATATAGCGAGCAGGCCGAGGTAACCTACGAGCAGTACTTC

j_gene: TRBJ2-3
d_gene: TRBD1
len: 12
abundance: -
v_gene: TRBV2
CDR3aa: CASGTGVDTQYF
CDR3nt: TGTGCCAGCGGAACAGGGGTGGATACGCAGTATTTT

j_gene: TRBJ1-4
d_gene: TRBD1
len: 13
abundance: -
v_gene: TRBV30
CDR3aa: CAWGTGGNEKLFF
CDR3nt: TGTGCCTGGGGGACAGGGGGGAATGAAAAACTGTTTTTT

j_gene: TRBJ1-5
d_gene: -
len: 15
abundance: few
v_gene: TRBV15
CDR3aa: CATSRDYTVLRPQHF
CDR3nt: -

j_gene: TRBJ1-2
d_gene: TRBD1
len: 12
abundance: -
v_gene: TRBV19
CDR3aa: CASMGQIYGYTF
CDR3nt: TGTGCCAGTATGGGACAGATCTATGGCTACACCTTC

j_gene: TRBJ1-4
d_gene: -
len: 14
abundance: -
v_gene: TRBV5-1
CDR3aa: CASSLGRANEKLFF
CDR3nt: TGCGCCAGCAGCTTGGGGAGGGCTAATGAAAAACTGTTTTTT

j_gene: TRBJ2-1
d_gene: TRBD2
len: 16
abundance: -
v_gene: TRBV18
CDR3aa: CASSPNLAGRYNEQFF
CDR3nt: TGTGCCAGCTCACCGAATCTAGCGGGACGTTACAATGAGCAGTTCTTC

j_gene: TRBJ2-3
d_gene: TRBD1
len: 14
abundance: -
v_gene: TRBV6-5
CDR3aa: CASKGAVDTDTQYF
CDR3nt: TGTGCCAGCAAGGGGGCCGTTGATACAGATACGCAGTATTTT

j_gene: TRBJ2-7
d_gene: TRBD2
len: 17
abundance: once
v_gene: TRBV5-4
CDR3aa: CASSSVGLAGGAYEQYF
CDR3nt: TGTGCCAGCAGCTCTGTGGGACTAGCGGGAGGGGCCTACGAGCAGTACTTC

j_gene: TRBJ2-7
d_gene: TRBD1
len: 14
abundance: -
v_gene: TRBV11-2
CDR3aa: CASSLGGGAYEQYF
CDR3nt: TGTGCCAGCAGCTTAGGAGGGGGCGCCTACGAGCAGTACTTC

j_gene: TRBJ1-1
d_gene: -
len: 15
abundance: once
v_gene: TRBV9
CDR3aa: CASSVGSGGGTEAFF
CDR3nt: TGTGCCAGCAGCGTAGGGTCAGGAGGGGGAACTGAAGCTTTCTTT

j_gene: TRBJ1-4
d_gene: -
len: 13
abundance: few
v_gene: TRBV6-5
CDR3aa: CASSVTSREKLFF
CDR3nt: TGTGCCAGCAGTGTCACGAGTCGGGAAAAACTGTTTTTT

j_gene: TRBJ1-2
d_gene: TRBD1
len: 12
abundance: -
v_gene: TRBV6-6
CDR3aa: CASKGANYGYTF
CDR3nt: TGTGCCAGCAAGGGGGCCAACTATGGCTACACCTTC

j_gene: TRBJ2-1
d_gene: -
len: 16
abundance: -
v_gene: TRBV7-2
CDR3aa: CASSLARQGGYNEQFF
CDR3nt: TGTGCCAGCAGCTTAGCCCGGCAGGGGGGTTACAATGAGCAGTTCTTC

j_gene: TRBJ2-2
d_gene: -
len: 13
abundance: -
v_gene: TRBV19
CDR3aa: CASRGGGPGELFF
CDR3nt: TGTGCCAGTAGGGGAGGGGGCCCCGGGGAGCTGTTTTTT

j_gene: TRBJ1-1
d_gene: -
len: 14
abundance: -
v_gene: TRBV6-6
CDR3aa: CASSSRQERTEAFF
CDR3nt: TGTGCCAGCAGTTCCCGACAGGAGAGGACTGAAGCTTTCTTT

j_gene: TRBJ2-5
d_gene: -
len: 13
abundance: -
v_gene: TRBV29-1
CDR3aa: CSVEREPQETQYF
CDR3nt: TGCAGCGTTGAACGGGAGCCTCAAGAGACCCAGTACTTC

j_gene: TRBJ2-7
d_gene: TRBD1
len: 15
abundance: -
v_gene: TRBV6-1
CDR3aa: CASSGSTSGGPQQYF
CDR3nt: TGTGCCAGCAGTGGATCGACCTCAGGGGGCCCCCAGCAGTACTTC

j_gene: TRBJ1-4
d_gene: -
len: 13
abundance: once
v_gene: TRBV7-9
CDR3aa: CASQPGTNEKLFF
CDR3nt: TGTGCCAGCCAACCCGGGACTAATGAAAAACTGTTTTTT

j_gene: TRBJ1-4
d_gene: -
len: 13
abundance: few
v_gene: TRBV15
CDR3aa: CATNRDGPEKLFF
CDR3nt: TGTGCCACCAACCGGGACGGACCTGAAAAACTGTTTTTT

j_gene: TRBJ1-1
d_gene: TRBD1
len: 15
abundance: -
v_gene: TRBV4-1
CDR3aa: CASSQRGRMNTEAFF
CDR3nt: TGCGCCAGCAGCCAGAGGGGGCGGATGAACACTGAAGCTTTCTTT

j_gene: TRBJ2-6
d_gene: TRBD2
len: 17
abundance: -
v_gene: TRBV5-1
CDR3aa: CASSSLAGDPGANVLTF
CDR3nt: TGCGCCAGCAGCTCCCTAGCGGGAGATCCTGGGGCCAACGTCCTGACTTTC

j_gene: TRBJ1-5
d_gene: TRBD1
len: 17
abundance: -
v_gene: TRBV5-5
CDR3aa: CASSPTGAVRSNQPQHF
CDR3nt: TGTGCCAGCAGCCCGACAGGGGCAGTCAGGAGCAATCAGCCCCAGCATTTT